Following are 10 T cell receptor beta chains from one sample sequenced in a study of beta chain features in type 1 diabetes. Points from the study as a whole: Shortening that was moderate but significant affected the TCRB CDR3s of Type 1 diabetes patients in all four CD4+ subsets.

All of the isolated RNA was reverse transcribed, so expressed TCRB transcripts were sequenced. Assay: immunoSEQ multiplex PCR; the TCRdb copy retains only in-frame clones and omits some. The data hold a few hundred thousand clones, with approximately 12% observed a single time. No antigen has been assigned to these receptors. Sequencing was done on a sample of naive CD4+ T cells from blood. The receptors were sampled from a woman younger than 35 with type 1 diabetes.

J is TRBJ2-1 and V is TRBV6-5; the D gene is possibly TRBD1 (6 bases). CDR3 size: 15 residues. Germline CDR1 reads MNHEY; CDR2 reads SVGAGI. V lost 5 bases to trimming and J lost 6 bases, with 17 bases between them. This CDR3 is CASSTGQGSLNEQFF. The CDR3 DNA sequence: TGTGCCAGCAGTACGGGACAAGGCTCACTCAATGAGCAGTTCTTC.

V is TRBV9 and J is TRBJ1-4; D perhaps matches TRBD1 (5 bases). The V gene's germline CDR1 is SGDLS and CDR2 YYNGEE. This CDR3 is 15 amino acids long. Trimming cost V 4 bases and J 7 bases, with 17 bases left between them. The CDR3 DNA follows: TGTGCCAGCAGCAGCCTCGGGGGGAAGTTTGAAAAACTGTTTTTT. It encodes CASSSLGGKFEKLFF.

The chain joins TRBV9 to TRBJ2-3; 12 nucleotides agree with TRBD2. Germline CDR1 reads SGDLS; CDR2 reads YYNGEE. This CDR3 has 20 amino acids. V trimming: 3 bases; J trimming: 1 base; junction bases outside the gene matches: 15. CDR3 in DNA: TGTGCCAGCAGCGCCAATCTAGGACTAGCGGGAACGTTGGGCACAGATACGCAGTATTTT. Translation: CASSANLGLAGTLGTDTQYF.

In its sample, this clone was seen a few times. The chain couples TRBV30 to TRBJ1-1; possibly TRBD1 for D (6 bases). V was clipped by 4 bases and J by 4 bases, with 13 bases between them. CDR1 and CDR2 from the germline V gene are GTSNPN and SVGIG (reference sequence). The CDR3 runs 13 residues. Written as DNA, the CDR3 is TGTGCCTGGACTACAGGGTCGGGCACTGAAGCTTTCTTT. Protein: CAWTTGSGTEAFF.

This clone was seen more than once but under ten times. The chain carries TRBV7-2 and TRBJ2-5, with a tentative D call TRBD1 (6 bases). Germline loops: CDR1 SGHTA, CDR2 FQGNSA. V was cut by 5 bases and J by 7 bases, with 14 bases left in between. The CDR3 covers 13 residues. CDR3 loop: CASSDRGTGTQYF. CDR3 in DNA: TGTGCCAGCAGCGATAGGGGGACGGGGACCCAGTACTTC.

V gene TRBV7-3 combines with J gene TRBJ2-3; 10 nucleotides agree with TRBD1. Germline V lookup: CDR1 SGHTA, CDR2 FQGTGA. Trimming at V came to 2 bases and at J to 6 bases, leaving 8 bases not matched to a gene. The CDR3 totals 16 residues. DNA of the CDR3: TGTGCCAGCAGCTTAGGGGGACAGGGGATGTCGGATACGCAGTATTTT. It yields the protein CASSLGGQGMSDTQYF.

The rearrangement uses TRBV6-5 and TRBJ1-2; the D gene is possibly TRBD1 (5 bases). The CDR3 runs to 16 residues. Trimming left V 0 bases short and J 0 bases short, with 11 bases between. CDR1 and CDR2 from the germline V gene are MNHEY and SVGAGI. The CDR3 DNA reads as TGTGCCAGCAGTTACTCGCACGGGGGAGCTAACTATGGCTACACCTTC. Protein: CASSYSHGGANYGYTF.

This clone has a handful of counts. The chain employs TRBV5-4 and TRBJ1-5; 9 positions agree with TRBD1. The ends lost 0 bases at V and 4 bases at J; junction bases unmatched: 5. Germline CDR1 is SGHNT and CDR2 is YYREEE (reference sequence). There are 16 residues in the CDR3. The CDR3 nucleotides are TGTGCCAGCAGCTTGGGGACAGGGGATTCAAATCAGCCCCAGCATTTT. As protein: CASSLGTGDSNQPQHF.

This sequence joins TRBV5-6 and TRBJ2-7; tentative D call: TRBD1 (6 bases). The CDR3 has 13 residues. Germline CDR1 is SGHDT and CDR2 is YYEEEE. Between the trimmed V and J ends, which lost 1 base and 6 bases, there was a span of 11 bases. CDR3 coding DNA: TGTGCCAGCAGCTTGAAGGGACACGGCGAGCAGTACTTC. This translates into CASSLKGHGEQYF.

There are a few counts of this clone. This chain joins TRBV7-2 and TRBJ1-1; D is perhaps TRBD1 (5 bases). The CDR3 covers 14 residues. Trimming stripped 2 bases from V and 4 bases from J, with 11 bases between. Germline values: CDR1 SGHTA, CDR2 FQGNSA. As DNA, the CDR3 is TGTGCCAGCAGCTTACAGGGTTCGATCACTGAAGCTTTCTTT. This translates into CASSLQGSITEAFF.